The text below deals with one T cell receptor beta chain. The table came from immunoSEQ multiplex PCR; TCRdb's copy has only in-frame clones and leaves some out. The table has some 2,400,000 clones, approximately 95% seen once. The authors divided CD4+ cells into CD45RA+ naive and CD45RA-negative memory subsets. CDR1 SQVTM and CDR2 ANQGSEA come from the germline V gene. Trimming shortened V by 4 bases and J by 0 bases, and 15 bases separated the two germline ends. The CDR3 is made up of 15 amino acids. The source of the sample is a study of shared clonotypes between healthy human individuals. The sample taken for sequencing was naive CD4+ T cells sorted from blood. Subset described: CD45RA+ positively selected. The V call is TRBV29-1, the J call TRBJ1-1, with D perhaps TRBD1 (5 bases). The receptor's source is a man between 18 and 35 years old in good health. The CDR3 region has the DNA TGCAGCGTTGTCTGGGCAGGGCTCTTGAACACTGAAGCTTTCTTT. Amino acid sequence: CSVVWAGLLNTEAFF.